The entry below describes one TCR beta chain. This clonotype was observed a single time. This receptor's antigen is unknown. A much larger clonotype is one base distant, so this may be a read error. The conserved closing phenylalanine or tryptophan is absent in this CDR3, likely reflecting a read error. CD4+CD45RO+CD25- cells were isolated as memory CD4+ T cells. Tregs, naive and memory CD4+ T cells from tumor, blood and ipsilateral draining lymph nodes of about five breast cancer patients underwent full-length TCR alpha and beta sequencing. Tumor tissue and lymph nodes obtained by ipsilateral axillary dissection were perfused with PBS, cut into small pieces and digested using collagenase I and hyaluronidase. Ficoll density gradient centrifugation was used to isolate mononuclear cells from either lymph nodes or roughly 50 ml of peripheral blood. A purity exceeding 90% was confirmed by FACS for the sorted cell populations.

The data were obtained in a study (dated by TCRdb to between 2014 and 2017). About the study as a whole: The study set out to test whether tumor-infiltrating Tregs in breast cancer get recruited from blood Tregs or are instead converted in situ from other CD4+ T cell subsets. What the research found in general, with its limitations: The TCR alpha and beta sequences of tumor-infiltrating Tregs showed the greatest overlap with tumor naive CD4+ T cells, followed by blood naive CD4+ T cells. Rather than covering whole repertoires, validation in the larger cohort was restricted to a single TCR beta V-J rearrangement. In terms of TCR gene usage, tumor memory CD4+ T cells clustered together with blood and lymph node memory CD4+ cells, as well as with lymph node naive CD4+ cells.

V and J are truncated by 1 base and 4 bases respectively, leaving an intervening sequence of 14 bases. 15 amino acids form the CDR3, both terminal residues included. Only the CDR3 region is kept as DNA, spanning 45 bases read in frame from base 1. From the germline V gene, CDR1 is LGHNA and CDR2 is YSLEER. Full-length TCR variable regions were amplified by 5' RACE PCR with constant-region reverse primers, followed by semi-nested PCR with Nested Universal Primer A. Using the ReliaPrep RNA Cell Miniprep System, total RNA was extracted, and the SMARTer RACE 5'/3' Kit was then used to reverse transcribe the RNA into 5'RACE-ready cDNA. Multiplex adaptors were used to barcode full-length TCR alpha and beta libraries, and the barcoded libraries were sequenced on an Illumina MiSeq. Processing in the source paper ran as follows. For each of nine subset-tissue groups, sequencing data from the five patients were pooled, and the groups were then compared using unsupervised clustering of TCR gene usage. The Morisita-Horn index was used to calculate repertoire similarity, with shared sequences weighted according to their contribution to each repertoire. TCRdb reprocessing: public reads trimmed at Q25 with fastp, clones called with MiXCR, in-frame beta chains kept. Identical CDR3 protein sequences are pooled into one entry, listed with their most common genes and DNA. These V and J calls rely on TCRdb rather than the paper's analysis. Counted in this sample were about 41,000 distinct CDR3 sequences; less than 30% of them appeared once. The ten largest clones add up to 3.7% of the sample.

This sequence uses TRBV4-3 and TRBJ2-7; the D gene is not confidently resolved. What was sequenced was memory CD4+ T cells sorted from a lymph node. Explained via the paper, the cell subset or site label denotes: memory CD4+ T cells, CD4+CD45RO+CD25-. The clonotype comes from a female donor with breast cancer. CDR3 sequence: CASSQALQVGYEQYC. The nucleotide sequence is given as TGCGCCAGCAGCCAAGCTCTCCAGGTGGGGTACGAGCAGTACTGC.